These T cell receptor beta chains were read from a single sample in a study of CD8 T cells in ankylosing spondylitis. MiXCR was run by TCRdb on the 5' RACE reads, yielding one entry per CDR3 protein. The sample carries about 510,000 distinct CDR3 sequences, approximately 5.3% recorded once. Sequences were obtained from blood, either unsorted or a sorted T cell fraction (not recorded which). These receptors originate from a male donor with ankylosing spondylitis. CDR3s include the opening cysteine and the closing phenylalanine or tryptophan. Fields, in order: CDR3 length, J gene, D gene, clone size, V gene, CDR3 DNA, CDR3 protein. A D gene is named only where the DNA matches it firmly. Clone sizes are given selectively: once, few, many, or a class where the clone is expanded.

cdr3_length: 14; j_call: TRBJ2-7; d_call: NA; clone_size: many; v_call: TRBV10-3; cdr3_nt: TGTGCCATCTCCGAGACTAAGACGCGCGACGAGCAGTACTTC; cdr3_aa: CAISETKTRDEQYF
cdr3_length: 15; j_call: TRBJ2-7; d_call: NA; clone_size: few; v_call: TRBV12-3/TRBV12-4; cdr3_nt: TGTGCCAGCAGTTTAGAAGGTGGGAGTATCTACGAGCAGTACTTC; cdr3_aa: CASSLEGGSIYEQYF
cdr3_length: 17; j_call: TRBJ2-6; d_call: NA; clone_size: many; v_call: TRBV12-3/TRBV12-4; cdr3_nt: TGTGCCAGCAGTTTAGGGATGATTCTCTCTGGGGCCAACGTCCTGACTTTC; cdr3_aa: CASSLGMILSGANVLTF
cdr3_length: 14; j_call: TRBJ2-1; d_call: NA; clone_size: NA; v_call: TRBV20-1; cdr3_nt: TGCAGTGCTAGAGACCCGCCCGGGGCCGTGGAGCAGTTCTTC; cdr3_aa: CSARDPPGAVEQFF
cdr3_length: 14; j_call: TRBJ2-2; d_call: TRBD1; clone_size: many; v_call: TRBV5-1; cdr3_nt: TGCGCCAGCAGAACAGGGGGTAACACCGGGGAGCTGTTTTTT; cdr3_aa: CASRTGGNTGELFF
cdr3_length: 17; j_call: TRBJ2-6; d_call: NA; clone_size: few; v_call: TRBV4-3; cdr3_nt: TGCGCCAGCAGCTCACACCTGACCGGGTCTGGGGCCAACGTCCTGACTTTC; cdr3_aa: CASSSHLTGSGANVLTF
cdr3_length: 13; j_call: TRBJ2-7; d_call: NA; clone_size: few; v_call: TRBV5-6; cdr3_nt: TGTGCCAGCAGCTTGTCGACTTACTACGAGCAGTACTTC; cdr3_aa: CASSLSTYYEQYF
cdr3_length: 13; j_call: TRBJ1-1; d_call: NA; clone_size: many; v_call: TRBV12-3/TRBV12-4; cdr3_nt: TGTGCCAGCAGTCCTTTCAGGGGCACTGAAGCTTTCTTT; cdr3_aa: CASSPFRGTEAFF
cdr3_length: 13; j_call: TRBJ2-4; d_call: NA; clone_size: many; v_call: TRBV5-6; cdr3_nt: TGTGCCAGCAGCTTGGGGACGGAGGACATTCAGTACTTC; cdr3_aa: CASSLGTEDIQYF
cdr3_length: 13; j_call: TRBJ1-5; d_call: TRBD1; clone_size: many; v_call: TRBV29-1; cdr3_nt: TGCAGCGTTGGGAGGGGGCCGGATCAGCCCCAGCATTTT; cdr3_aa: CSVGRGPDQPQHF
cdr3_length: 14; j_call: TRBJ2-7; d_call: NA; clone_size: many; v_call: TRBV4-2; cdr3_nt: TGTGCCAGCAGCCAAGAAGTCAGTTCCTACGAGCAGTACTTC; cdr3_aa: CASSQEVSSYEQYF
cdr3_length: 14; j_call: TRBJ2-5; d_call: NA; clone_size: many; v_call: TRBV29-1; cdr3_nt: TGCAGCGTTGGTCGGGACCTTACCGGAGAGACCCAGTACTTC; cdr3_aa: CSVGRDLTGETQYF
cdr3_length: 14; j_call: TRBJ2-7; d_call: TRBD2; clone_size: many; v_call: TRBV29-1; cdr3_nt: TGCAGCGCTCGAGGTCGGGGGGGAACCTACGAGCAGTACTTC; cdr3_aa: CSARGRGGTYEQYF
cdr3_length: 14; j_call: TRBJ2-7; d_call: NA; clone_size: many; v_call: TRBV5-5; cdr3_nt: TGTGCCAGCAGCTTGGCACAAGGATTCTACGAGCAGTACTTC; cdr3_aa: CASSLAQGFYEQYF
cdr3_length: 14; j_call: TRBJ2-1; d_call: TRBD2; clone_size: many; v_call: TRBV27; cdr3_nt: TGTGCCAGCAGTTTAGGGACTAGCGACAATGAGCAGTTCTTC; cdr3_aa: CASSLGTSDNEQFF
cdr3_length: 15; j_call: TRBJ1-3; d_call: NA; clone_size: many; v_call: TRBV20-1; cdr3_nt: TGCAGTGCTAGAGATCGGCAGCAATCTGGAAACACCATATATTTT; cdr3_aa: CSARDRQQSGNTIYF
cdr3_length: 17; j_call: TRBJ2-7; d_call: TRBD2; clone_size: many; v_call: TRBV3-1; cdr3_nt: TGTGCCAGCAGCCGGTTGGGACTAGCGGGGAGCTCCTACGAGCAGTACTTC; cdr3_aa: CASSRLGLAGSSYEQYF
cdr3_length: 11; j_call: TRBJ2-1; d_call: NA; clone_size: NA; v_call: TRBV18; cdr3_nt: TGTGCCAGCTCACTCCAGAATGAGCAGTTCTTC; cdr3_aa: CASSLQNEQFF
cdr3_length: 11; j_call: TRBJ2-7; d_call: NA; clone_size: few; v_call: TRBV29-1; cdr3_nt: TGCAGCGTCTCTGAGGGCTACGAGCAGTACTTC; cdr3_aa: CSVSEGYEQYF
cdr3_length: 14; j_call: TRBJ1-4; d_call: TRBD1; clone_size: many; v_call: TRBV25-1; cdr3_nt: TGTGCCAGCAGTGGGACAGGATGGGATGAAAAACTGTTTTTT; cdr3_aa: CASSGTGWDEKLFF
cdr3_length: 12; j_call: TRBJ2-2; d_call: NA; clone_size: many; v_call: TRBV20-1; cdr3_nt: TGCAGTGCTAGTAGACACCACCGGGAGCTGTTTTTT; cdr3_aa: CSASRHHRELFF
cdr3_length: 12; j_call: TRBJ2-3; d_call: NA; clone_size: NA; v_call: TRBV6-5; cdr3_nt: TGTGCCAGCCAAAGAATACCGGGTACGCAGTATTTT; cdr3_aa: CASQRIPGTQYF
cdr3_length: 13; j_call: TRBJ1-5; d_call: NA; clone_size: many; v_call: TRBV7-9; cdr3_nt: TGTGCCAGCACCTCTGCCGGGGATCAGCCCCAGCATTTT; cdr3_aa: CASTSAGDQPQHF
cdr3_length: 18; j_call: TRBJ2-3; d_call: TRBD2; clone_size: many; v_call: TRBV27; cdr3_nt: TGTGCCAGCAGTTTACTTCCAAGTGCAGCGGGAGTCCCAGATACGCAGTATTTT; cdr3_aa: CASSLLPSAAGVPDTQYF
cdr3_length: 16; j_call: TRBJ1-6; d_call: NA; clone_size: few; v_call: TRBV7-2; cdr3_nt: TGTGCCAGCAGCTTAAATCCAGGGTCGCTACGCTCACCCCTCCACTTT; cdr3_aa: CASSLNPGSLRSPLHF
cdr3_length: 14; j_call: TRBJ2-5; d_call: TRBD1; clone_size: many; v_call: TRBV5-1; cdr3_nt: TGCGCCAGCAGCTGGACAGGATCCCAAGAGACCCAGTACTTC; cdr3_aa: CASSWTGSQETQYF
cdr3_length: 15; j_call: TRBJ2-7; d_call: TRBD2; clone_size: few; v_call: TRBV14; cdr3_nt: TGTGCCAGCAGCCAAGGAACGGGGGGCTCCTACGAGCAGTACTTC; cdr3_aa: CASSQGTGGSYEQYF